The 8 T cell receptor beta chains given below trace back to one sample, sequenced in a study of T cells in Graves' hyperthyroidism and ophthalmopathy. From RNA transcripts, TCR beta CDR3 regions were amplified. During a first-round RT-PCR of the TCR CDR3, the HTBI primer set was used. TCRdb reprocessed the multiplex PCR reads with MiXCR, giving one entry per CDR3 protein. The data show over 500,000 distinct CDR3 sequences, 15% to 20% seen once. The sequenced material came from blood. The receptor source for this set is a woman under 30 with Graves' ophthalmopathy.

This clonotype was counted at least ten times. The V and J genes are TRBV30 and TRBJ1-5; D is unclear. Germline CDR1 GTSNPN, CDR2 SVGIG (reference sequence). The CDR3 is 12 residues long. V was cut by 1 base and J by 7 bases, with 8 bases left in between. CDR3 nucleotides: TGTGCCTGGAGTGATGGAGGACAGCCCCAGCATTTT. This sequence encodes CAWSDGGQPQHF. Supplemented by reference TRBV30 and TRBJ1-5, the full variable domain reads SQTIHQWPATLVQPVGSPLSLECTVEGTSNPNLYWYRQAAGRGLQLLFYSVGIGQISSEVPQNLSASRPQDRQFILSSKKLLLSDSGFYLCAWSDGGQPQHFGDGTRLSIL.

This clonotype has ten or more counts. This chain connects TRBV28 to TRBJ2-1; 12 bases map to TRBD2. This CDR3 spans 16 amino acids. Germline V gives CDR1 MDHEN, CDR2 SYDVKM. The ends lost 5 bases at V and 6 bases at J; junction bases unmatched: 8. The chain's CDR3 is CASSTPSGRESNEQFF. The CDR3 DNA is TGTGCCAGCAGTACCCCTAGCGGGAGGGAGAGCAATGAGCAGTTCTTC.

This chain joins TRBV10-3 and TRBJ2-7; D gene unclear. The ends were cut back, 0 bases at V and 5 bases at J, with 11 bases in the middle. Per the germline V gene, CDR1 is ENHRY and CDR2 is SYGVKD. CDR3 length equals 14 residues. The CDR3 DNA reads TGTGCCATCAGTGAGTCCAGTTTAGTCGACGAGCAGTACTTC. Protein sequence: CAISESSLVDEQYF.

Regarding this clonotype: Without the conserved terminal phenylalanine or tryptophan, this CDR3 likely stems from a read error. This chain connects TRBV3-1 to TRBJ1-1, with D unclear. The length of the CDR3 is 13 residues. Germline V CDR1 and CDR2: LGHDT, YNNKEL (reference sequence). V was shortened by 5 bases and J by 1 base, with 8 bases between the two germline ends. This chain's CDR3 is CASSYAQNTEAFL. In DNA, the CDR3 is TGTGCCAGCAGCTATGCACAGAACACTGAAGCTTTCCTT.

This clonotype was counted at least ten times. The chain recombines TRBV7-2 with TRBJ2-7, with unresolved D. Deletions cut 1 base from V and 2 bases from J, with 18 bases between. CDR1 and CDR2 (germline): SGHTA, FQGNSA. The CDR3 has 17 residues. The DNA of the CDR3 is TGTGCCAGCAGCTTAGGTAGACTGTCGGGCACCACCTACGAGCAGTACTTC. Protein: CASSLGRLSGTTYEQYF.

This clonotype was detected many times. The chain joins TRBV28 to TRBJ1-2; TRBD1 agrees at 8 bases. CDR3 length: 13 residues. Germline V CDR1 and CDR2: MDHEN, SYDVKM. The junction had 5 bases not matched to a gene; V was cut back by 7 bases and J by 4 bases. CDR3 nucleotide sequence: TGTGCCAGCACCCGGACAGGGAGCTATGGCTACACCTTC. It codes for CASTRTGSYGYTF.

This clonotype has more than one count but fewer than ten. The genes are TRBV7-8 and TRBJ2-1; D remains unclear. The CDR3 is made up of 15 amino acids. The V gene's germline CDR1 is SGHVS and CDR2 FQNEAQ. Trimming left V 2 bases short and J 8 bases short, with 16 bases between. Here the CDR3 reads CASSLLGNRGDEQFF. The CDR3 coding sequence is TGTGCCAGCAGCTTATTGGGAAATCGAGGCGATGAGCAGTTCTTC. Using reference TRBV7-8 and TRBJ2-1 for the parts outside the CDR3, the full variable domain is GAGVSQSPRYKVAKRGQDVALRCDPISGHVSLFWYQQALGQGPEFLTYFQNEAQLDKSGLPSDRFFAERPEGSVSTLKIQRTQQEDSAVYLCASSLLGNRGDEQFFGPGTRLTVL.

For this clonotype: This may come from a read error, since a much larger clone is one base off. This chain joins TRBV18 and TRBJ2-7; D gene ambiguous. Looked up from germline, CDR1 is KGHSH and CDR2 is LQKENI. V was pared by 2 bases and J by 0 bases, with 14 bases between. There are 16 residues in the CDR3. DNA for the CDR3: TGTGCCAGCTCACCAGCAGCAGTCTCCAGCTCCTACGAGCAGTACTTC. Encoded protein: CASSPAAVSSSYEQYF.